Shown below are 20 T cell receptor beta chains from a single sample sequenced in a study of technical replicates of blood from a handful of donors. Using immunoSEQ multiplex PCR, the repertoire was profiled, and TCRdb retains in-frame clones only, with some absent. The data contain about 82,000 clones, 94% of them singletons. Sample: T cells isolated from PBMCs. The receptors were gathered from a human donor in good health.

The J gene is TRBJ2-5, the V gene TRBV7-3; TRBD2 is a possible D gene (5 bases). The CDR3 is 15 amino acids. Per the germline V gene, CDR1 is SGHTA and CDR2 is FQGTGA. Trimming took 4 bases from V and 1 from J, leaving 13 bases between them. CDR3 sequence (DNA): TGTGCCAGCAGCTCTGGAGGAGGAGCCCAAGAGACCCAGTACTTC. Its translation is CASSSGGGAQETQYF.

The V call is TRBV28, the J call TRBJ1-1; weak D call: TRBD1 (5 bases). Looked up from germline, CDR1 is MDHEN and CDR2 is SYDVKM. Trimming left V 7 bases short and J 1 base short, with 13 bases between. CDR3 length: 14 residues. CDR3 coding DNA: TGTGCCAGCATAAGTCAGGGCGGGAACACTGAAGCTTTCTTT. It specifies CASISQGGNTEAFF.

The chain employs TRBV29-1 and TRBJ2-1; TRBD2 aligns across 9 bases. The CDR3 consists of 14 residues. Germline V gene sequence: CDR1 SQVTM, CDR2 ANQGSEA. The junction had 6 bases not matched to a gene; V was cut back by 3 bases and J by 6 bases. The CDR3 is CSVDASGTSNEQFF. The CDR3 nucleotides are TGCAGCGTTGATGCTAGCGGGACTTCCAATGAGCAGTTCTTC.

This chain links TRBV25-1 with TRBJ1-1, with TRBD1 matching over 7 bases. The CDR3 has 14 residues. The junction had 6 bases not matched to a gene; V was cut back by 8 bases and J by 0 bases. Germline CDR1 is MGHDK and CDR2 is SYGVNS. The CDR3 sequence is CASGPQGVNTEAFF. The CDR3 DNA reads as TGTGCCAGCGGGCCTCAGGGGGTGAACACTGAAGCTTTCTTT.

This clone was observed a single time. DNA of the CDR3: TGTGCCAGCAGCTTAGAGCTATCAGGGGGCGCCTACAATGAGCAGTTCTTC. Translation gives CASSLELSGGAYNEQFF. V and J are TRBV7-6 and TRBJ2-1; 8 bases line up with TRBD1. Trimming at V came to 1 base and at J to 2 bases, leaving 7 bases not matched to a gene. Germline V gene data show CDR1 as SGHVS and CDR2 as FNYEAQ. This CDR3 contains 17 residues.

The genes are TRBV5-4 and TRBJ1-1; D is ambiguous. Trimming took 0 bases from V and 0 from J, leaving 6 bases between them. This CDR3 has 14 residues. Germline CDR1 reads SGHNT; CDR2 reads YYREEE (reference sequence). The CDR3 sequence: CASSLVQMNTEAFF. The CDR3 DNA sequence: TGTGCCAGCAGCTTGGTACAGATGAACACTGAAGCTTTCTTT.

The J gene is TRBJ1-1, the V gene TRBV19; 12 bases align to TRBD1. This CDR3 spans 17 amino acids. CDR1 and CDR2 from the germline V gene are LNHDA and SQIVND (reference sequence). V lost 9 bases, J lost 5 bases, and 16 bases stayed unmatched. CDR3 DNA sequence: TGTGCCAGCGACGGAGACGGGACAGGGGGCTTAGCAACTGAAGCTTTCTTT. Protein product: CASDGDGTGGLATEAFF.

CDR3 in amino acids: CASSSGLASGTGELFF. The CDR3 DNA sequence: TGTGCCAGCAGCTCGGGACTAGCAAGCGGGACCGGGGAGCTGTTTTTT. The rearrangement joins TRBV7-3 to TRBJ2-2; 9 bases match TRBD2. This CDR3 region has 16 residues. Per germline, CDR1 SGHTA and CDR2 FQGTGA. V shed 4 bases and J 5 bases; nucleotides not matched to a gene: 8.

The chain links TRBV6-5 to TRBJ2-7, with 8 bases matching TRBD2. J lost 6 bases, V lost 6 bases, and 10 bases had no gene match. The CDR3 length is 14 residues. The germline V gene has CDR1 MNHEY and CDR2 SVGAGI. CDR3 DNA: TGTGCCAGCAGATCCAGCGGGGGCTTAGGCGAGCAGTACTTC. This gives the protein CASRSSGGLGEQYF.

The V call is TRBV19, the J call TRBJ2-5, with 12 bases aligning to TRBD1. V gave up 1 base and J gave up 4 bases; unmatched junction bases: 1. CDR3 length: 15 residues. In germline, CDR1 is LNHDA, CDR2 SQIVND (reference sequence). Written as DNA, the CDR3 is TGTGCCAGTAGTATAGGGGACAGGGGGCGAGAGACCCAGTACTTC. This translates into CASSIGDRGRETQYF.

V is TRBV7-9 and J is TRBJ2-1; 12 bases match TRBD2. CDR3 length: 15 residues. CDR1 and CDR2 (germline): SEHNR, FQNEAQ (reference sequence). V was clipped by 5 bases and J by 7 bases; unmatched bases: 6. DNA for the CDR3: TGTGCCAGCAGCCGACTAGCGGGAGTTATAAATGAGCAGTTCTTC. It codes for CASSRLAGVINEQFF.

This chain connects TRBV13 to TRBJ2-5; perhaps TRBD1 as D (5 bases). The CDR3 contains 15 residues. Trimming cost V 4 bases and J 1 base, with 13 bases left between them. Germline-derived CDR1 and CDR2 are PRHDT and FYEKMQ (reference sequence). The CDR3 loop is CASSSPPGPQETQYF. The CDR3 bases are TGTGCCAGCAGCTCCCCCCCAGGGCCCCAAGAGACCCAGTACTTC.

This clone was observed a single time. V and J are TRBV4-3 and TRBJ1-1; D is unresolved. Germline V gene lookup returns CDR1 LGHNA and CDR2 YSLEER. Trimming left V 0 bases short and J 7 bases short, with 12 bases between. The CDR3 consists of 14 residues. CDR3 nucleotides: TGCGCCAGCAGCCAAGATTCGGCGGGGATTGAAGCTTTCTTT. Protein sequence: CASSQDSAGIEAFF.

The J gene is TRBJ2-7, the V gene TRBV27; weak D call: TRBD2 (6 bases). Germline CDR1 MNHEY, CDR2 SMNVEV (reference sequence). The V end was cut by 3 bases, the J end by 0 bases, with 6 bases between. The CDR3 spans 13 residues. CDR3 sequence reads: CASSFSGSYEQYF. In nucleotides, the CDR3 is TGTGCCAGCAGTTTTAGCGGCTCCTACGAGCAGTACTTC.

This sequence joins TRBV6-1 and TRBJ1-4; 9 positions match TRBD1. J gave up 7 bases and V 6 bases, and 6 bases lay outside the gene matches. Looked up from germline, CDR1 is MNHNS and CDR2 is SASEGT. This CDR3 contains 14 residues. CDR3 DNA sequence: TGTGCCAGCAGCGCCGGGACAGGGTCTGAAAAACTGTTTTTT. Protein: CASSAGTGSEKLFF.

This chain connects TRBV4-3 to TRBJ2-7; D might be TRBD2 (5 bases). Looked up from germline, CDR1 is LGHNA and CDR2 is YSLEER. V dropped 0 bases and J dropped 2 bases, with 11 bases sitting between them. The CDR3 loop spans 15 amino acids. CDR3 sequence reads: CASSQEIARAYEQYF. The DNA of the CDR3 is TGCGCCAGCAGCCAAGAAATAGCGAGAGCCTACGAGCAGTACTTC.

This chain links TRBV4-3 with TRBJ2-2, with 9 positions matching TRBD1. CDR1 and CDR2 from the germline V gene are LGHNA and YSLEER. V was pared by 0 bases and J by 3 bases, with 8 bases of the junction left unmatched. This CDR3 contains 18 residues. CDR3 sequence: CASSQDPHTGGYTGELFF. For the CDR3, the DNA is TGCGCCAGCAGCCAAGACCCCCATACAGGGGGCTACACCGGGGAGCTGTTTTTT.

The V and J genes are TRBV19 and TRBJ1-4; D is uncertain. The V gene's germline CDR1 is LNHDA and CDR2 SQIVND (reference sequence). The CDR3 consists of 15 residues. The V end lost 4 bases, the J end lost 7 bases, and 16 bases lay between the germline ends. DNA for the CDR3: TGTGCCAGTAGTACAGAGGACTCATTAGCTGAAAAACTGTTTTTT. This sequence encodes CASSTEDSLAEKLFF.

The chain joins TRBV30 to TRBJ1-4; TRBD1 is a possible D gene (6 bases). This CDR3 has 15 amino acids. Germline V gives CDR1 GTSNPN, CDR2 SVGIG (reference sequence). The V end lost 3 bases, the J end lost 4 bases, and 15 bases lay between the germline ends. The CDR3 DNA follows: TGTGCCTGGAGCCCTTGGACAGAAATTAATGAAAAACTGTTTTTT. Translated: CAWSPWTEINEKLFF.

The chain couples TRBV6-6 to TRBJ2-7; D gene unclear. Germline lookup yields CDR1 MNHNY and CDR2 SVGAGI (reference sequence). The CDR3 has 15 residues. The V end lost 0 bases, the J end lost 0 bases, and 9 bases lay between the germline ends. In nucleotides, the CDR3 is TGTGCCAGCAGTTACTCGGCTCCAAGCTCCTACGAGCAGTACTTC. It encodes CASSYSAPSSYEQYF.